This T cell receptor (beta chain) was documented in a study of post-analysis software for immune sequencing data. Study summary: Recorded subtypes: relapsing-remitting, secondary progressive, progressive-relapsing; some patients unannotated.

Prepared libraries of TCR beta cDNA carried unique molecular identifiers. TCRdb fed the PCR reads into MiXCR, producing one record per CDR3 protein. The sample consists of over 700,000 distinct CDR3 sequences, 30% of them appearing once. This clonotype was detected only a few times. Its antigen is as yet unknown. Regarding the study as a whole: Versus controls, multiple sclerosis patients showed significantly lower diversity (normalized Chao1). With TRBV5-6, TRBV5-1 and TRBV20-1 included, 4 or 5 TRBV segments were more frequent in patients than in controls. Strong co-clustering by F measure was evident for samples that had been prepared in the same batch.

V was shortened by 4 bases and J by 7 bases, with 14 bases between the two germline ends. The germline V gene has CDR1 LGHDT and CDR2 YNNKEL (reference sequence). This CDR3 comprises 15 residues. The J gene is TRBJ1-6, the V gene TRBV3-1; D is perhaps TRBD1 (6 bases). This TCR was sampled from a girl between 10 and 17 years old with multiple sclerosis. Sequencing was carried out using blood. CDR3 residues: CASSRWDGTNSPLHF. In DNA, the CDR3 is TGTGCCAGCAGCCGCTGGGACGGGACAAATTCACCCCTCCACTTT.